The next 24 T cell receptor beta chains were all read from a single sample in a study of blood T cell repertoires in COVID-19. The protocol was immunoSEQ multiplex PCR, while the TCRdb copy is restricted to in-frame clones and leaves out a portion. The data show more than 90,000 clones, 85% seen once. The sequenced sample consisted of peripheral blood. These receptors were obtained from a woman aged 70-85 years with active or convalescent COVID-19.

V is TRBV19 and J is TRBJ1-1, with D perhaps matching TRBD1 (5 bases). Deletions cut 8 bases from V and 2 bases from J, with 18 bases between. The CDR3 has 15 amino acids. Germline values: CDR1 LNHDA, CDR2 SQIVND (reference sequence). The CDR3 is CASDVGGESNTEAFF. The CDR3 DNA reads TGTGCCAGTGACGTGGGGGGGGAGTCAAACACTGAAGCTTTCTTT.

V gene TRBV3-1 (or the pseudogene TRBV3-2) combines with J gene TRBJ2-3; 9 nucleotides match TRBD2. Germline lookup yields CDR1 LGHDT and CDR2 YNNKEL (reference sequence). V gave up 2 bases and J gave up 12 bases; unmatched junction bases: 9. The CDR3 is 14 residues long. The CDR3: CASSQLGTSGPQYF. CDR3 nucleotide sequence: TGTGCCAGCAGCCAACTAGGAACTAGCGGGCCACAGTATTTT.

J is TRBJ2-1 and V is TRBV4-3; D not certain. V was pared by 0 bases and J by 7 bases, with 16 bases between. The germline gives CDR1 LGHNA, CDR2 YSLEER. The CDR3 consists of 16 residues. This chain's CDR3 is CASSQDSNNPRNEQFF. The DNA for the CDR3 is TGCGCCAGCAGCCAAGATTCGAACAACCCTAGGAATGAGCAGTTCTTC.

This sequence joins TRBV6-6 and TRBJ1-2, with 8 bases fitting TRBD1. Germline assignment: CDR1 MNHNY and CDR2 SVGAGI (reference sequence). CDR3 length: 14 amino acids. V shed 7 bases and J 7 bases; nucleotides not matched to a gene: 11. Here the CDR3 DNA reads TGTGCCAGCACTAACCAGGGGGCGTCGTTTGGCTACACCTTC. This translates into CASTNQGASFGYTF.

The chain recombines TRBV5-4 with TRBJ2-5; no reliable D call. Germline V gives CDR1 SGHNT, CDR2 YYREEE (reference sequence). V was trimmed by 0 bases and J by 5 bases, leaving 14 bases between them. This CDR3 has 15 amino acids. The CDR3 spells CASSLGAGFGETQYF. As DNA, the CDR3 is TGTGCCAGCAGCTTGGGGGCCGGTTTCGGCGAGACCCAGTACTTC.

The CDR3 sequence: CAISDSAPGDTEAFF. In nucleotides, the CDR3 is TGTGCCATCAGCGACTCCGCCCCAGGGGACACTGAAGCTTTCTTT. The chain couples TRBV10-3 to TRBJ1-1; tentatively, D is TRBD1 (6 bases). CDR3 size: 15 residues. The V gene lost 6 bases and the J gene lost 3 bases, with 17 bases spanning the gap. Looked up from germline, CDR1 is ENHRY and CDR2 is SYGVKD.

V usage is TRBV27 and J usage is TRBJ1-6; 7 nucleotides match TRBD1. Per germline, CDR1 MNHEY and CDR2 SMNVEV (reference sequence). V shed 10 bases, J shed 5 bases, and the junction held 8 bases outside the gene matches. The CDR3 length is 14 residues. The CDR3 DNA follows: TGTGCCACCACGGGCAGGGGGAATAATTCACCCCTCCACTTT. It is translated as CATTGRGNNSPLHF.

This chain links TRBV27 with TRBJ2-7; possibly TRBD2 for D (5 bases). CDR3 size: 15 residues. V was shortened by 5 bases and J by 4 bases, with 18 bases between the two germline ends. CDR1 is MNHEY, CDR2 SMNVEV, per germline (reference sequence). The CDR3 sequence: CASSGNPGFTYEQYF. The CDR3 nucleotides read TGTGCCAGCAGTGGGAACCCGGGGTTTACTTACGAGCAGTACTTC.

In this sample, this clone turned up a few times. The chain links TRBV6-5 to TRBJ2-3, with a possible D match to TRBD1 (6 bases). Trimming left V 6 bases short and J 2 bases short, with 15 bases between. CDR1 is MNHEY, CDR2 SVGAGI, per germline. This CDR3 is 15 amino acids long. Written as DNA, the CDR3 is TGTGCCAGCAGCCTCGGACAGAGCCTCACAGATACGCAGTATTTT. Amino acids: CASSLGQSLTDTQYF.

The rearrangement links TRBV15 to TRBJ1-5, with D possibly TRBD1 on 6 matching bases. Trimming left V 0 bases short and J 9 bases short, with 15 bases between. CDR3 length equals 15 residues. The germline CDR1 and CDR2 sequences are LNHNV and YYDKDF (reference sequence). The CDR3 loop reads CATSRDLRQEGPQHF. The CDR3 DNA reads TGTGCCACCAGCAGAGATCTGAGACAGGAAGGGCCCCAGCATTTT.

The V gene is TRBV19, the J gene TRBJ2-1; no clear D. CDR3 size: 14 residues. The V gene's germline CDR1 is LNHDA and CDR2 SQIVND (reference sequence). Trimming removed 7 bases from V and 0 bases from J, with 10 bases in between. This chain's CDR3 is CASKGEISYNEQFF. The CDR3, as DNA: TGTGCCAGTAAAGGAGAGATCTCCTACAATGAGCAGTTCTTC.

The J gene is TRBJ2-3, the V gene TRBV5-1, with D maybe TRBD2 (6 bases). Germline V gene data show CDR1 as SGHRS and CDR2 as YFSETQ. Between the trimmed V and J ends, which lost 4 bases and 3 bases, there was a span of 9 bases. This CDR3 spans 13 amino acids. CDR3 region: CASSTAGTDTQYF. The CDR3 DNA is TGCGCCAGCAGCACCGCGGGGACAGATACGCAGTATTTT.

In its sample, this clone was seen once. The V call is TRBV9, the J call TRBJ2-6; D may be TRBD2 (6 bases). Trimming took 5 bases from V and 0 from J, leaving 12 bases between them. Per germline, CDR1 SGDLS and CDR2 YYNGEE. CDR3 size: 16 residues. CDR3 sequence reads: CASSATGSSGANVLTF. CDR3 coding DNA: TGTGCCAGCAGTGCTACCGGGAGCTCTGGGGCCAACGTCCTGACTTTC.

V gene TRBV28 combines with J gene TRBJ2-7; D perhaps matches TRBD1 (6 bases). V lost 2 bases to trimming and J lost 3 bases, with 14 bases between them. From germline, CDR1 is MDHEN and CDR2 SYDVKM. CDR3 length: 15 residues. CDR3 DNA: TGTGCCAGCAGTTTAGGGGGCGGCAGGTACTACGAGCAGTACTTC. Translated: CASSLGGGRYYEQYF.

This clone has only one observation. The gene calls are TRBV29-1 and TRBJ1-5, with D perhaps TRBD1 (6 bases). CDR3 size: 15 residues. Germline CDR1 reads SQVTM; CDR2 reads ANQGSEA. With 4 bases removed from V and 1 base from J, the gap between germline ends came to 14 bases. In DNA, the CDR3 is TGCAGCGTTGGGGGGCCAGGGGAAAGCAATCAGCCCCAGCATTTT. Its translation is CSVGGPGESNQPQHF.

The V call is TRBV28, the J call TRBJ1-6, with 9 nucleotides matching TRBD1. The CDR3 is 15 residues long. The ends lost 5 bases at V and 10 bases at J; junction bases unmatched: 9. The germline V gene has CDR1 MDHEN and CDR2 SYDVKM. CDR3 sequence (DNA): TGTGCCAGCAGTACCCCAGACAGGGGGTACTCACCCCTCCACTTT. It translates to CASSTPDRGYSPLHF.

The DNA of the CDR3 is TGTGCCAGCAGTGAAACCCCGGCGGGGGGGTATGGCTACACCTTC. It is translated as CASSETPAGGYGYTF. This chain uses TRBV2 with TRBJ1-2; weak D call: TRBD1 (5 bases). Germline lookup yields CDR1 SNHLY and CDR2 FYNNEI. The CDR3 sequence is 15 residues long. Trimming shortened V by 2 bases and J by 5 bases, and 15 bases separated the two germline ends.

This chain uses TRBV7-9 with TRBJ2-2; weak D call: TRBD2 (6 bases). V lost 3 bases, J lost 7 bases, and 9 bases lay in between. There are 13 residues in the CDR3. Germline lookup yields CDR1 SEHNR and CDR2 FQNEAQ (reference sequence). Here the CDR3 reads CASSFLGGGELFF. CDR3 nucleotides: TGTGCCAGCAGCTTCTTGGGAGGCGGGGAGCTGTTTTTT.

The chain recombines TRBV2 with TRBJ2-2, with D unresolved. CDR1 and CDR2 (germline): SNHLY, FYNNEI. The CDR3 is made up of 13 amino acids. V lost 3 bases to trimming and J lost 6 bases, with 8 bases between them. The CDR3 region has the DNA TGTGCCAGCAGTGAGTGGCTAGCCGGGGAGCTGTTTTTT. This sequence encodes CASSEWLAGELFF. Variable domain in full (rest from reference TRBV2 and TRBJ2-2): EPEVTQTPSHQVTQMGQEVILRCVPISNHLYFYWYRQILGQKVEFLVSFYNNEISEKSEIFDDQFSVERPDGSNFTLKIRSTKLEDSAMYFCASSEWLAGELFFGEGSRLTVL.

In its sample, this clone was seen once. The CDR3 nucleotides read TGCAGTGCTAGTCCCCACGGGAACACTGAAGCTTTCTTT. Its protein product is CSASPHGNTEAFF. The V gene is TRBV20-1, the J gene TRBJ1-1; D gene uncertain. Germline V lookup: CDR1 DFQATT, CDR2 SNEGSKA (reference sequence). The length of the CDR3 is 13 residues. Trimming stripped 3 bases from V and 1 base from J, with 9 bases between.

This clone was detected only once. This chain links TRBV6-2 or TRBV6-3 with TRBJ1-5, with D unresolved. V shed 2 bases and J shed 6 bases, with 11 bases lying between them. Germline-derived CDR1 and CDR2 are MNHEY and SVGEGT. CDR3 length equals 14 residues. The CDR3 loop is CASSYGGEGQPQHF. The DNA of the CDR3 is TGTGCCAGCAGTTACGGCGGGGAGGGTCAGCCCCAGCATTTT.

Details on this clone: Distinct nucleotide sequences in the sample also encode this CDR3. This sequence joins TRBV28 and TRBJ1-2; D might be TRBD1 (6 bases). Trimming removed 6 bases from V and 8 bases from J, with 13 bases in between. CDR1 MDHEN and CDR2 SYDVKM come from the germline V gene. The CDR3 has 12 residues. This CDR3 reads CASRRQGFGYTF. DNA for the CDR3: TGTGCCAGCAGGCGGCAGGGGTTCGGCTACACCTTC.

This sequence joins TRBV28 and TRBJ1-1; 8 positions match TRBD1. The germline gives CDR1 MDHEN, CDR2 SYDVKM. After removal of 6 bases from V and 6 bases from J, the junction contained 12 bases not matched to a gene. CDR3 size: 15 residues. DNA of the CDR3: TGTGCCAGCAGGCGCGCCCGTCAGGGGGCGCCTGAAGCTTTCTTT. Its protein is CASRRARQGAPEAFF.

The chain has TRBV2 and TRBJ1-4; a possible D gene is TRBD1 (5 bases). V lost 6 bases and J lost 10, with 9 bases in between. Looked up from germline, CDR1 is SNHLY and CDR2 is FYNNEI. This CDR3 region has 11 residues. The CDR3 DNA sequence: TGTGCCAGCAGCGCAGACAGAAAACTGTTTTTT. This gives the protein CASSADRKLFF.